The 25 T cell receptor beta chains listed next were all sequenced from one sample in a study of human T cells and chemical hapten exposure. Noted time point: pre-sensitization, week 0. The treatment was: therapeutic diphenylcyclopropenone sensitization with weekly scalp DPC. One entry per CDR3 protein, called by TCRdb with MiXCR from the RACE reads. This table holds around 380,000 distinct CDR3 sequences, 4.5% to 7% found once. Source: whole blood, taken in connection with sensitization to the hapten diphenylcyclopropenone (DPC). Receptor source: a woman aged 18-29 years with alopecia areata. Some clones in this sample may be carry-over from other donors' samples.

This clonotype was counted between two and nine times. This CDR3 is CASSSRGHEKLFF. The CDR3 DNA reads as TGTGCCAGCAGTTCGCGCGGGCACGAAAAACTGTTTTTT. The V gene is TRBV6-2 or TRBV6-3, the J gene TRBJ1-4; D call uncertain. The germline V gene has CDR1 MNHEY and CDR2 SVGEGT. The CDR3 sequence is 13 residues long. With 4 bases removed from V and 8 bases from J, the gap between germline ends came to 11 bases.

This clonotype was counted ten times or more. The chain is built from TRBV5-6 and TRBJ2-5, with 9 bases aligning to TRBD1. J was trimmed by 5 bases and V by 3 bases; bases with no gene match: 2. The CDR3 covers 13 residues. Germline V gene data show CDR1 as SGHDT and CDR2 as YYEEEE. CDR3 in amino acids: CASSSGTGETQYF. CDR3 DNA: TGTGCCAGCAGCTCAGGGACAGGGGAGACCCAGTACTTC.

The sample holds a few counts of this clonotype. CDR3 in amino acids: CASSPGTSGEQFF. CDR3 DNA: TGTGCCAGCAGCCCCGGGACTAGCGGTGAGCAGTTCTTC. V gene TRBV12-3 or TRBV12-4 combines with J gene TRBJ2-1; 11 bases map to TRBD2. The CDR3 is made up of 13 amino acids. V gave up 6 bases and J gave up 9 bases; unmatched junction bases: 4.

This clonotype turned up a few times. The rearrangement uses TRBV5-1 and TRBJ1-1; no firm D call. Per germline, CDR1 SGHRS and CDR2 YFSETQ. The ends were cut back, 4 bases at V and 1 base at J, with 14 bases in the middle. The CDR3 contains 15 residues. The CDR3 DNA sequence: TGCGCCAGCAGCCCTATGCACTGGGGGAACACTGAAGCTTTCTTT. This translates into CASSPMHWGNTEAFF.

This clonotype was observed a few times. V is TRBV6-2 or TRBV6-3 and J is TRBJ1-1; D remains ambiguous. The V gene's germline CDR1 is MNHEY and CDR2 SVGEGT. The CDR3 has 14 residues. V lost 6 bases to trimming and J lost 1 base, with 12 bases between them. CDR3: CASSYRASNTEAFF. The CDR3 coding sequence is TGTGCCAGCAGCTATCGGGCCTCGAACACTGAAGCTTTCTTT.

This clonotype was counted ten times or more. The rearrangement links TRBV10-3 to TRBJ2-3; D unresolved. Germline CDR1 is ENHRY and CDR2 is SYGVKD. V was clipped by 0 bases and J by 2 bases, with 9 bases between them. The CDR3 loop spans 15 amino acids. This chain's CDR3 is CAISESQSNTDTQYF. The DNA for the CDR3 is TGTGCCATCAGTGAGTCACAGTCGAACACAGATACGCAGTATTTT.

At least ten counts were recorded for this clonotype. The rearrangement uses TRBV25-1 and TRBJ1-1, with D unresolved. Trimming stripped 1 base from V and 5 bases from J, with 8 bases between. Germline values: CDR1 MGHDK, CDR2 SYGVNS. The length of the CDR3 is 13 residues. The CDR3 coding sequence is TGTGCCAGCAGTGAATTTGGGCAAACTGAAGCTTTCTTT. Its protein is CASSEFGQTEAFF.

This clonotype has a handful of counts. The V and J genes are TRBV27 and TRBJ2-7; 7 bases fit TRBD1. The CDR3 spans 18 residues. The J segment lost 2 bases and the V segment lost 2 bases, leaving 15 bases of the junction unmatched. Germline CDR1 MNHEY, CDR2 SMNVEV (reference sequence). In DNA, the CDR3 is TGTGCCAGCAGTTTAGGTGGATCGACAGGGCTTGGGACCTACGAGCAGTACTTC. Translation: CASSLGGSTGLGTYEQYF.

This clonotype showed up just a few times. The chain links TRBV9 to TRBJ1-1, with a possible D match to TRBD1 (5 bases). CDR1 SGDLS and CDR2 YYNGEE come from the germline V gene. The V gene lost 3 bases and the J gene lost 5 bases, with 11 bases spanning the gap. The CDR3 has 13 residues. The CDR3 DNA sequence: TGTGCCAGCAGCGCTGGGCGGGGGACTGAAGCTTTCTTT. Translating it yields CASSAGRGTEAFF.

This clonotype was counted at least ten times. The chain combines TRBV12-3 or TRBV12-4 with TRBJ1-1, with D maybe TRBD1 (6 bases). The CDR3 loop spans 12 amino acids. V was clipped by 2 bases and J by 7 bases, with 8 bases between them. CDR3 protein: CASSLRTVEAFF. The CDR3 nucleotides are TGTGCCAGCAGTTTAAGGACAGTTGAAGCTTTCTTT.

This clonotype appeared a few times. The chain joins TRBV6-4 to TRBJ1-5; no definite D call. V dropped 5 bases and J dropped 0 bases, with 11 bases sitting between them. The CDR3 runs 15 residues. Germline V gene data show CDR1 as MRHNA and CDR2 as SNTAGT. The CDR3 sequence: CASSSTPDSNQPQHF. The CDR3 coding sequence is TGTGCCAGCAGTTCGACACCAGATAGCAATCAGCCCCAGCATTTT.

The chain joins TRBV10-2 to TRBJ2-1, with D hard to call. Trimming removed 7 bases from V and 5 bases from J, with 12 bases in between. CDR3 length: 13 amino acids. The germline V gene has CDR1 WSHSY and CDR2 SAAADI. Here the CDR3 reads CASTPNGDNEQFF. The DNA for the CDR3 is TGCGCCAGCACCCCCAACGGAGACAATGAGCAGTTCTTC.

This clonotype was detected only a few times. V is TRBV4-2 and J is TRBJ1-2; 7 bases are a match to TRBD1. The CDR3 consists of 18 residues. Germline lookup yields CDR1 LGHNA and CDR2 YNFKEQ. V shed 0 bases, J shed 1 base, and the junction held 11 bases outside the gene matches. In DNA, the CDR3 is TGTGCCAGCAGCCAAGATACCCCCTGGGACAGTAATAACTATGGCTACACCTTC. It encodes CASSQDTPWDSNNYGYTF.

This clonotype was counted ten times or more. The V gene is TRBV7-8, the J gene TRBJ2-5; 7 nucleotides agree with TRBD2. Germline assignment: CDR1 SGHVS and CDR2 FQNEAQ. The J segment lost 5 bases and the V segment lost 3 bases, leaving 6 bases of the junction unmatched. The length of the CDR3 is 14 residues. CDR3 sequence (DNA): TGTGCCAGCAGCTTTGGGGAGGGCCAGGAGACCCAGTACTTC. Residues: CASSFGEGQETQYF.

This clonotype was picked up many times. The chain has TRBV7-3 and TRBJ2-3; no definite D call. Germline CDR1 reads SGHTA; CDR2 reads FQGTGA. CDR3 length: 14 residues. Between the trimmed V and J ends, which lost 4 bases and 0 bases, there was a span of 8 bases. CDR3 amino acids: CASSSISSTDTQYF. Here the CDR3 DNA reads TGTGCCAGCAGCTCAATTTCTAGCACAGATACGCAGTATTTT.

This clonotype was counted ten times or more. J is TRBJ2-7 and V is TRBV12-5, with D possibly matching TRBD2 (6 bases). This CDR3 comprises 16 residues. The ends were cut back, 6 bases at V and 3 bases at J, with 21 bases in the middle. Looked up from germline, CDR1 is LGHNT and CDR2 is FRNRAP. CDR3 coding DNA: TGTGCTAGTGGCCTGGGGGAGGCGGGGAGAATCTACGAGCAGTACTTC. This translates into CASGLGEAGRIYEQYF.

This clonotype was observed a handful of times. The chain combines TRBV4-3 with TRBJ2-2, with TRBD1 matching 9 bases. Trimming cost V 3 bases and J 6 bases; bases outside gene matches: 8. The CDR3 consists of 16 residues. Germline V gives CDR1 LGHNA, CDR2 YSLEER. This CDR3 is CASSQGQGAVAGELFF. The DNA for the CDR3 is TGCGCCAGCAGCCAGGGACAGGGTGCAGTGGCCGGGGAGCTGTTTTTT.

In this sample, this clonotype turned up many times. The chain links TRBV3-1 to TRBJ1-4; D gene ambiguous. The germline V and J ends were trimmed by 7 bases and 5 bases, with 14 bases remaining between them. Germline lookup yields CDR1 LGHDT and CDR2 YNNKEL (reference sequence). The CDR3 contains 14 residues. CDR3 coding DNA: TGTGCCAGCAAATCTCCTGTACCGAATGAAAAACTGTTTTTT. Encoded protein: CASKSPVPNEKLFF. Looking up the rest from reference TRBV3-1 and TRBJ1-4 gives the full variable domain: DTAVSQTPKYLVTQMGNDKSIKCEQNLGHDTMYWYKQDSKKFLKIMFSYNNKELIINETVPNRFSPKSPDKAHLNLHINSLELGDSAVYFCASKSPVPNEKLFFGSGTQLSVL.

The V gene is TRBV12-3 or TRBV12-4, the J gene TRBJ1-5; no definite D call. The V gene lost 5 bases and the J gene lost 9 bases, with 14 bases spanning the gap. This CDR3 has 13 amino acids. The CDR3 DNA reads as TGTGCCAGCAGTCAGTCAAGTCCTGGGCCCCAGCATTTT. As protein: CASSQSSPGPQHF.

This clonotype was counted a few times. The genes are TRBV12-3 or TRBV12-4 and TRBJ1-1; the match to TRBD1 covers 7 bases. CDR3 length: 14 amino acids. Unmatched junction bases numbered 7, after V lost 9 bases and J lost 0 bases. The CDR3 nucleotides read TGTGCCAGTAAGGGGGCCGACATGAACACTGAAGCTTTCTTT. Translating gives CASKGADMNTEAFF.

The rearrangement joins TRBV6-6 to TRBJ1-4; 7 nucleotides match TRBD1. V trimming: 5 bases; J trimming: 4 bases; junction bases outside the gene matches: 7. Germline lookup yields CDR1 MNHNY and CDR2 SVGAGI (reference sequence). The CDR3 covers 15 residues. CDR3 sequence reads: CASSTAGQLNEKLFF. The CDR3, as DNA: TGTGCCAGCAGTACGGCGGGACAGCTTAATGAAAAACTGTTTTTT.

This clonotype was counted at least ten times. The chain employs TRBV12-3 or TRBV12-4 and TRBJ1-2, with D uncertain. The V gene lost 3 bases and the J gene lost 0 bases, with 5 bases spanning the gap. This CDR3 is 13 amino acids long. The CDR3 coding sequence is TGTGCCAGCAGTTTGACACCTAACTATGGCTACACCTTC. Translating gives CASSLTPNYGYTF.

There are a few counts of this clonotype. CDR3 in DNA: TGTGCCAGCAGCTCGACCCTGGCGTCGGGGGGCTACACCTTC. It is translated as CASSSTLASGGYTF. The chain recombines TRBV7-9 with TRBJ1-2; D not certain. Germline V gene data show CDR1 as SEHNR and CDR2 as FQNEAQ (reference sequence). V lost 4 bases and J lost 8, with 17 bases in between. This CDR3 is built from 14 residues.

V usage is TRBV12-3 or TRBV12-4 and J usage is TRBJ1-1; tentative D call: TRBD1 (5 bases). There are 12 residues in the CDR3. Trimming pared 6 bases from V and 11 bases from J, leaving 16 bases between. CDR3 sequence (DNA): TGTGCCAGCAGCGAATTAGGGGCAGGGGCTTTCTTT. Protein sequence: CASSELGAGAFF.

The gene calls are TRBV12-3 or TRBV12-4 and TRBJ1-5; possibly TRBD1 for D (5 bases). Trimming took 6 bases from V and 4 from J, leaving 22 bases between them. The CDR3 has 17 residues. CDR3 sequence reads: CASRQSPATVLNQPQHF. CDR3 coding DNA: TGTGCCAGCAGACAAAGCCCGGCGACAGTACTGAATCAGCCCCAGCATTTT.